This TCR beta chain was sequenced for a study of molecular identifiers for immune sequencing clone quantification (dated by TCRdb to the late 2010s). Turning to the overall study: For a replicate experiment, RNA from roughly 20,000 or 100,000 naive CD8 T cells was divided into five aliquots, and four of the five aliquots were sequenced. This methods study used CD8 T cells to benchmark TCR RNA copy counting and molecular-identifier clustering-based TCR repertoire sequencing (MIDCIRS).

Counted from cysteine to phenylalanine, this CDR3 has 15 amino acids. Left in the record is the CDR3 DNA by itself, 45 bases read in frame from the first base. V and J are truncated by 3 bases and 4 bases respectively, leaving an intervening sequence of 14 bases. The germline V gene sets CDR1 to SGDLS and CDR2 to YYNGEE. Worth noting for this clonotype: The specificity of this receptor is unknown. No quality values exist for individual bases; no much larger clone is one base distant.

Libraries of naive CD8 T cells were built from around 20,000 to 990,000 sorted cells, with 10%, 30% or 50% of the purified RNA used. Naive CD8 T cells were FACS-sorted as CD8+CD4-CCR7+CD45RA+ on a BD FACSAria II into RLT Plus buffer. To test detection sensitivity, Jurkat RNA equivalent to roughly nine TCR copies was spiked into samples of roughly 18,000-1,000,000 naive CD8 T cells. Enrichment of CD8 T cells was performed with RosetteSep CD8+ T Cell Enrichment Cocktail and Ficoll-Paque, after which ACK red cell lysis was carried out. Paper-wide results and their limitations: Modeling estimated 3 to 3.5 recovered TCR RNA copies per cell, compared with approximately 10 by digital PCR, which implies 25% to 30% capture efficiency. Clones above 20 RNA copies held over 97% of molecules in CMV-specific effector cells but under 1% in naive cells. Highly expanded clone sizes could be underestimated because identical TCR molecules may share a barcode. Spiked-in Jurkat TCR RNA equal to a single cell's worth was reported to be detectable even within 1,100,000 naive CD8 T cells. The naive libraries included spiked-in Jurkat TCR RNA (roughly 9 copies' worth), and this RNA is not part of the donor repertoire. When barcode sub-clustering was not used, chimeric consensus sequences inflated TCR diversity, with chimeras reaching as high as 47%.

Library preparation employed PCR. The sample was run on a NextSeq 500. Preparation of bulk TCR libraries followed a previously described approach, with the TCR primers listed in Table S5. The Qiagen AllPrep DNA/RNA kit was used to purify total RNA. Before analysis, reads from multiple sequencing runs of one library were combined. For the original study's pipeline: Only reads with exact TCR constant sequence were kept, trimmed to 150 nt, and grouped by their 12-nt molecular barcodes. Reads inside each barcode group were sub-clustered using a 15% Levenshtein threshold, and a quality-weighted consensus sequence was constructed for each RNA molecule. Non-functional sequences were discarded, and so were lower-count sequences lying one edit away from another sequence. Based on fitting two negative binomial distributions, any barcode sub-cluster with under 20% of the maximum read count was discarded. In TCRdb, the public reads were trimmed at Q25 with fastp and aligned with MiXCR, with productive beta chains retained. Identical CDR3 proteins give one entry, which carries the most common genes and DNA. None of the V and J calls come from the authors' own analysis; TCRdb made them. The sample table contains some 100,000 distinct CDR3 sequences; only one count was recorded for around 33% of them. Around 4.2% of the sample is held by the ten biggest clonotypes.

The TCR sequence derives from a human donor in good health. Some libraries in this study had Jurkat cell RNA spiked in. This sequence uses TRBV9 and TRBJ1-3; TRBD1 is perhaps the D gene, given 6 matching bases. The sequenced sample consisted of naive CD8+ T cells from blood, with Jurkat cell RNA spiked in. The intended sense of this specimen's cell subset or site label: FACS-sorted CD8+CD4-CCR7+CD45RA+ naive T cells. The CDR3 region has the sequence CASSARTGPGNTIYF. The sequenced DNA: TGTGCCAGCAGCGCTCGAACAGGGCCGGGAAACACCATATATTTT.